This T cell receptor beta chain was observed in a study of blood T cell repertoires in COVID-19. Background on the study: Spain, Italy and the United States supplied samples that represented acute and convalescent COVID-19.

Enrolled through a virtual design, the participants were between about 18 and 100 years of age and came from 24 US areas. Participant-reported clinical history was the basis for cohort assignment. The germline V gene has CDR1 MNHEY and CDR2 SVGAGI. The V and J ends lost 6 bases and 7 bases, in that order; junction bases with no gene match: 11. The CDR3 runs to 14 residues. Generated by immunoSEQ multiplex PCR, the TCRdb table keeps only in-frame clones and is missing some. The sample lists a few hundred thousand clones, roughly 87% occurring once. This TCR derives from a man aged 18 to 29 with acute COVID-19. The sample consisted of PBMCs or T cells enriched from blood (not recorded which). The chain has TRBV6-5 and TRBJ2-5; 7 bases are shared with TRBD1. The CDR3 DNA reads TGTGCCAGCAGATATGGACAGGACAAGGGGACCCAGTACTTC. Translation: CASRYGQDKGTQYF.